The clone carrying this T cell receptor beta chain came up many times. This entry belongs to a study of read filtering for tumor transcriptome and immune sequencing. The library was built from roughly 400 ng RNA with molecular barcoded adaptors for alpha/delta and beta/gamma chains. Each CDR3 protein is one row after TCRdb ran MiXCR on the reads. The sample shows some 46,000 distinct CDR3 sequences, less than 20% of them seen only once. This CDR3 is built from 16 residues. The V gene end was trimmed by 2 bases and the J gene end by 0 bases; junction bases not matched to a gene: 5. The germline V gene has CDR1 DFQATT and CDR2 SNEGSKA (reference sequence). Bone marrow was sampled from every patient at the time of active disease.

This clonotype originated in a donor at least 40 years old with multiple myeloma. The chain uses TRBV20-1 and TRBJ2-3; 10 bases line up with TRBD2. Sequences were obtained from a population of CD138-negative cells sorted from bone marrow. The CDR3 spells CSARSPTSGSTDTQYF. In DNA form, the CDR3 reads TGCAGTGCTAGATCCCCGACTAGCGGGAGCACAGATACGCAGTATTTT.